This T cell receptor beta chain was documented in a study of blood T cell repertoires in COVID-19. On the study more broadly: Whether acute or convalescent, the COVID-19 samples came from the United States, Italy and Spain. The cDNA or gDNA used as material had been derived from T cells, B-cell-depleted T cells, or PBMCs.

Seattle participants joined during active infection and were tracked over time. Original methodology: How many nucleated cells were present was estimated from reference gene primer amplification. Sequenced by immunoSEQ multiplex PCR; TCRdb stores in-frame clones only, minus some. The DNA was the basis for D and trimming; V, J and clone size are from that table. The profile shows over 200,000 clones, 90% of them singletons. Germline V CDR1 and CDR2: SGHAT, FQDESV (reference sequence). Trimming pared 0 bases from V and 9 bases from J, leaving 10 bases between. The CDR3 contains 13 residues. Sequencing input: peripheral blood. This sequence originates from a man in his thirties or forties with COVID-19, enrolled during active disease. The chain has TRBV11-1 and TRBJ2-3, with D tentatively TRBD2 (6 bases). The CDR3 region is CASSLAGRETQYF. The DNA of the CDR3 is TGTGCCAGCAGCTTAGCGGGGCGGGAAACGCAGTATTTT. Full variable domain (rest looked up from reference TRBV11-1 and TRBJ2-3): EAEVAQSPRYKITEKSQAVAFWCDPISGHATLYWYRQILGQGPELLVQFQDESVVDDSQLPKDRFSAERLKGVDSTLKIQPAELGDSAMYLCASSLAGRETQYFGPGTRLTVL.